This entry concerns a single TCR beta chain. Germline CDR1 and CDR2: LGHDT and YNNKEL (reference sequence). Unmatched junction bases numbered 10, after V lost 4 bases and J lost 2 bases. CDR3 length: 16 amino acids. A second roughly 6 to 11 cycle PCR used barcoded and J-beta primers. Each CDR3 protein is one row after TCRdb ran MiXCR on the 5' RACE reads. Of hundreds of thousands of distinct CDR3 sequences in the sample, approximately 25% were seen once. The sample originates from a study of blood T cells in healthy people across ages. In addition, the sample was reused for a study of T cells of mothers and their children. That work contributes: Some 3 million TCR beta reads per child versus over 9.5 million per mother.

The gene calls are TRBV3-1 and TRBJ2-5; 7 bases map to TRBD1. The clonotype originates from a boy younger than 18 in good health. The sample consisted of blood. The CDR3 protein is CASSRRGGQKQETQYF. As DNA, the CDR3 is TGTGCCAGCAGCCGGAGAGGGGGACAGAAGCAAGAGACCCAGTACTTC.